The rows below give T cell receptor beta chains drawn from one sample of a study of blood T cell repertoires in COVID-19. Sequenced by immunoSEQ multiplex PCR; TCRdb stores in-frame clones only, minus some. The data contain roughly 30,000 clones, about 78% of them singletons. The sequenced material came from peripheral blood. The source of these receptors is a boy aged 2 to 9 with active or convalescent COVID-19. The CDR3 runs from the conserved cysteine through the conserved F or W. The D gene is left open where the match is weak. The size entry is marked missing in some rows and otherwise reads once, few, many or a size class.

D | size | J | V | DNA | CDR3
TRBD1 | NA | TRBJ1-1 | TRBV18 | TGTGCCAGCTCAAAGACAGGGGAGAGGACTGAAGCTTTCTTT | CASSKTGERTEAFF
NA | NA | TRBJ1-3 | TRBV19 | TGTGCCAGTAGTATGGGGAGATCTGGAAACACCATATATTTT | CASSMGRSGNTIYF
TRBD1 | NA | TRBJ1-1 | TRBV29-1 | TGCAGCGTTGGCAGGGGGAATACTGAAGCTTTCTTT | CSVGRGNTEAFF
NA | NA | TRBJ1-1 | TRBV30 | TGTGCCTGGAGTGTGCTGAGGAGGACTGAAGCTTTCTTT | CAWSVLRRTEAFF
NA | NA | TRBJ2-7 | TRBV11-2 | TGTGCCAGCAGCTTATCAGGAGGTAGGGTAACCTACGAGCAGTACTTC | CASSLSGGRVTYEQYF
NA | NA | TRBJ2-1 | TRBV7-2 | TGTGCCAGCAGTGGCTTCTTTGAGCAGTTCTTC | CASSGFFEQFF
NA | few | TRBJ1-6 | TRBV7-9 | TGTGCCAGCGGAAGGCAGGGTAATTCACCCCTCCACTTT | CASGRQGNSPLHF
NA | NA | TRBJ1-3 | TRBV28 | TGTGCCAGCAGTTTATTTGGGCCCGACCGCAGCTCTGGAAACACCATATATTTT | CASSLFGPDRSSGNTIYF
NA | NA | TRBJ2-7 | TRBV9 | TGTGCCAGCAGCGCAGGATACGAGCAGTACTTC | CASSAGYEQYF
NA | NA | TRBJ2-4 | TRBV2 | TGTGCCAGCAGCGCTCTCGGGGGGCAAATTGCCAAAAACATTCAGTACTTC | CASSALGGQIAKNIQYF
TRBD2 | NA | TRBJ2-5 | TRBV7-8 | TGTGCCAGCAGCCGCCGGACTAGCGAGACCCAGTACTTC | CASSRRTSETQYF
NA | NA | TRBJ2-5 | TRBV5-5 | TGTGCCAGCAGCTTAATATGGCGGAGCCAAGAGACCCAGTACTTC | CASSLIWRSQETQYF
NA | NA | TRBJ1-1 | TRBV19 | TGTGCCACCACAGGGTGGGGGCACACTGAAGCTTTCTTT | CATTGWGHTEAFF
TRBD1 | NA | TRBJ1-3 | TRBV4-1 | TGCGCCAGCAGCCAATCTGGGACAGGGGCTGGAAACACCATATATTTT | CASSQSGTGAGNTIYF
TRBD1 | NA | TRBJ1-2 | TRBV6-1 | TGTGCCAGCAGTGAAGTCGTTGGCAGGGGGAGTGGTGGCTACACCTTC | CASSEVVGRGSGGYTF
NA | once | TRBJ1-5 | TRBV18 | TGTGCCAGCTCACCCACGGTGAGCAATCAGCCCCAGCATTTT | CASSPTVSNQPQHF
NA | NA | TRBJ1-5 | TRBV10-3 | TGTGCCATCAGTGACGGCCGGAGGGGCAATCAGCCCCAGCATTTT | CAISDGRRGNQPQHF
NA | NA | TRBJ2-7 | TRBV12-3/TRBV12-4 | TGTGCCAGCGGAAGACTCACCTACGAGCAGTACTTC | CASGRLTYEQYF
TRBD1 | NA | TRBJ1-4 | TRBV2 | TGTGCCACTTCCCGGGACAGGGGGCGGGGGGAAAAACTGTTTTTT | CATSRDRGRGEKLFF
NA | NA | TRBJ1-1 | TRBV19 | TGTGCCAGTAGTATAGAGGCGGGGGGCACTGAAGCTTTCTTT | CASSIEAGGTEAFF
NA | NA | TRBJ2-2 | TRBV2 | TGTGCCAGCAGTGTTGGGGGGATCGGCACCGGGGAGCTGTTTTTT | CASSVGGIGTGELFF
TRBD2 | NA | TRBJ2-1 | TRBV29-1 | TGCAGCGTTTCCCGGGGGGGACTAGCAAGGGGAGAGCAGTTCTTC | CSVSRGGLARGEQFF
NA | few | TRBJ2-2 | TRBV27 | TGTGCCCCCGGAGGGACAGAAAACACCGGGGAGCTGTTTTTT | CAPGGTENTGELFF
NA | NA | TRBJ2-1 | TRBV12-2 | TGTGCAAGTTGCTTAGTGGGGGCACCCCCCTACAATGAGCAGTTCTTC | CASCLVGAPPYNEQFF
TRBD1 | NA | TRBJ1-5 | TRBV19 | TGTGCCAGTAGTACAGGGGGAGTATGGAGCAATCAGCCCCAGCATTTT | CASSTGGVWSNQPQHF
NA | NA | TRBJ1-1 | TRBV5-1 | TGCGCCAGCAGCTCGGACAGCCACGAAGCTTTCTTT | CASSSDSHEAFF
TRBD1 | NA | TRBJ1-2 | TRBV3-1/TRBV3-2 | TGTGCCAGCAGCCAAGTAAACAGGGGAACCGGTGGCTACACCTTC | CASSQVNRGTGGYTF
TRBD2 | few | TRBJ2-1 | TRBV27 | TGTGCCAGTCAAGCGGGGGGGCGTCAGAATGAGCAGTTCTTC | CASQAGGRQNEQFF
NA | NA | TRBJ1-1 | TRBV27 | TGTGCCAGCAGTCGGGCCTGGGGCCGCATAAACACTGAAGCTTTCTTT | CASSRAWGRINTEAFF
NA | once | TRBJ2-5 | TRBV27 | TGTGCCAGCAGTTCCGTCACGCAGGAGACCCAGTACTTC | CASSSVTQETQYF
NA | NA | TRBJ2-5 | TRBV7-2 | TGTGCCAGCAGCCTCTATCAAGAGACCCAGTACTTC | CASSLYQETQYF
NA | NA | TRBJ1-2 | TRBV6-6 | TGTGCCAGCAGTTTCTCAGGGCAGGGGGGCTACACCTTC | CASSFSGQGGYTF
NA | once | TRBJ2-5 | TRBV19 | TGTGCCAGTAGGGTGACTAGTATCGGTGAGACCCAGTACTTC | CASRVTSIGETQYF
NA | NA | TRBJ1-2 | TRBV28 | TGTGCCAGCAGTTCCGCCCTGGGTGGGGGCATGACCTATGGCTACACCTTC | CASSSALGGGMTYGYTF
TRBD1 | few | TRBJ1-1 | TRBV19 | TGTGCCAGTCAACCTCGGACAGGGGGGAAAGGCGCTGAAGCTTTCTTT | CASQPRTGGKGAEAFF
NA | NA | TRBJ1-6 | TRBV6-4 | TGTGCCAGCAGGGAGACGGCCATCTCACCCCTCCACTTT | CASRETAISPLHF